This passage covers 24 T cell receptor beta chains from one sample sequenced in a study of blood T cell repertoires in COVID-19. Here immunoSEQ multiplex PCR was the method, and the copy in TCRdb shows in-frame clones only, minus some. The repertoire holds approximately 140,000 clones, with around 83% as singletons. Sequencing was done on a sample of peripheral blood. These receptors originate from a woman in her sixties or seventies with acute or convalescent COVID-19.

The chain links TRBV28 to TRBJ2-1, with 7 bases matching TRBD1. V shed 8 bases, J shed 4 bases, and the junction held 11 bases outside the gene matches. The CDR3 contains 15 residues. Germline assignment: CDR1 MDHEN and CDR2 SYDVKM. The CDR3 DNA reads TGTGCCAGCTTTCCGACAGGGAATGGGTACAATGAGCAGTTCTTC. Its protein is CASFPTGNGYNEQFF.

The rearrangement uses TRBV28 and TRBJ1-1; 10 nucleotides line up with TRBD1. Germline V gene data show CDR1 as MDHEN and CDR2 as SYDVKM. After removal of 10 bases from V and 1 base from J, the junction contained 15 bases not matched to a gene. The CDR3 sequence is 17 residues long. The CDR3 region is CAIIVRRTGGRNTEAFF. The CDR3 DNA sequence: TGTGCCATCATTGTTCGGAGGACAGGGGGTAGGAACACTGAAGCTTTCTTT.

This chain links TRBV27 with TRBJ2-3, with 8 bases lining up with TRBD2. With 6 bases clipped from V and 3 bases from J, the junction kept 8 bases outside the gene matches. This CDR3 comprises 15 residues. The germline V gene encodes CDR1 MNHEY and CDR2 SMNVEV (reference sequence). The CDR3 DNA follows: TGTGCCAGCAGACGAGTCCCGGGGGGGACAGATACGCAGTATTTT. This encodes CASRRVPGGTDTQYF.

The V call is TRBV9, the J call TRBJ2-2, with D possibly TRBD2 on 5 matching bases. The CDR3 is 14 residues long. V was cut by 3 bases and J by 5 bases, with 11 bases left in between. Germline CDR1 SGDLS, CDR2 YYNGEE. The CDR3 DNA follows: TGTGCCAGCAGCGACTCCCCGGGGACCGGGGAGCTGTTTTTT. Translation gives CASSDSPGTGELFF.

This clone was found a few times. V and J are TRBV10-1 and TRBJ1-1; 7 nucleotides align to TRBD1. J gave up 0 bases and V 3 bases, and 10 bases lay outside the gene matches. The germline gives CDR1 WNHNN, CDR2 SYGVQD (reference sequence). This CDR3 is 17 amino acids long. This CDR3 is CASSDRDREEMNTEAFF. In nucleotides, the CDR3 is TGCGCCAGCAGTGATCGAGACAGGGAGGAAATGAACACTGAAGCTTTCTTT.

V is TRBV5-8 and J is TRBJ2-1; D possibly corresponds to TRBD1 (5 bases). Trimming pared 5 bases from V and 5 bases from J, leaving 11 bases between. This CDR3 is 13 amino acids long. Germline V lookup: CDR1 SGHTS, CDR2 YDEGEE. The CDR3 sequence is CASRVTGNNEQFF. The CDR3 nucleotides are TGTGCCAGCAGGGTAACAGGTAACAATGAGCAGTTCTTC.

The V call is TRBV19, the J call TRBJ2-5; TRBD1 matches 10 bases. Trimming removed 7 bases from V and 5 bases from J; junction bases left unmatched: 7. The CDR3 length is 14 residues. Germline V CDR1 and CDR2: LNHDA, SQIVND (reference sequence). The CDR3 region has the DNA TGTGCCAGTACCCCGACAGGGGGCTTCGAGACCCAGTACTTC. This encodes CASTPTGGFETQYF.

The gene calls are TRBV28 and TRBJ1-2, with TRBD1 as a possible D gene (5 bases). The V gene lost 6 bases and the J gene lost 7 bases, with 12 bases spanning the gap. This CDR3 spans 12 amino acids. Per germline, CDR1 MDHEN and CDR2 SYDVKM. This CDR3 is CASRSTAPGYTF. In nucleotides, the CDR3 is TGTGCCAGCAGATCGACAGCACCTGGCTACACCTTC.

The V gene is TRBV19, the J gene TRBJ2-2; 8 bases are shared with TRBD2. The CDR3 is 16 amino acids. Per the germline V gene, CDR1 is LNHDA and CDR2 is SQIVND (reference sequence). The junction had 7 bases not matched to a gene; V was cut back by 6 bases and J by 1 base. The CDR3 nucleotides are TGTGCCAGTAGACCCGCGGGGGGCCGGAACACCGGGGAGCTGTTTTTT. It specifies CASRPAGGRNTGELFF.

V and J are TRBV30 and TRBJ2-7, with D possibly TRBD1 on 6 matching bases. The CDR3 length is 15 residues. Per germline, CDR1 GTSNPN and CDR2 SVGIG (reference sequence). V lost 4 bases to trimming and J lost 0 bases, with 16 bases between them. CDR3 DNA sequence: TGTGCCTGGACATTAACAGGGTCTAGCTCCTACGAGCAGTACTTC. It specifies CAWTLTGSSSYEQYF.

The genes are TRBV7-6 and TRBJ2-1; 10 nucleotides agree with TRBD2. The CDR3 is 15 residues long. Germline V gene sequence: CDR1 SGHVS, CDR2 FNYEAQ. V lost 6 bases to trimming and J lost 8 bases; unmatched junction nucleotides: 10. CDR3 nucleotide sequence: TGTGCCAGCAGTTCTACTAGCGGGGTAATCTATGAGCAGTTCTTC. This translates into CASSSTSGVIYEQFF. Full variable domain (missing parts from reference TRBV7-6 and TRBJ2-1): GAGVSQSPRYKVTKRGQDVALRCDPISGHVSLYWYRQALGQGPEFLTYFNYEAQQDKSGLPNDRFSAERPEGSISTLTIQRTEQRDSAMYRCASSSTSGVIYEQFFGPGTRLTVL.

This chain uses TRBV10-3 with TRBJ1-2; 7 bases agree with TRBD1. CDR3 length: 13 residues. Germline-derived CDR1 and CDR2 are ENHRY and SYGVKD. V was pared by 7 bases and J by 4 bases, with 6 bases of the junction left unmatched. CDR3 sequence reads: CAITKGDSYGYTF. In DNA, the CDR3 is TGTGCCATCACCAAAGGGGACAGCTATGGCTACACCTTC.

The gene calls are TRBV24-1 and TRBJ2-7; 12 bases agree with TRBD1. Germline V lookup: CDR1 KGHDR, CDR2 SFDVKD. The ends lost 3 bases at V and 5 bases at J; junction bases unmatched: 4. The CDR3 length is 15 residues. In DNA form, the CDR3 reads TGTGCCACCAGTGATCCGGGACAGGGGGCGGACGAGCAGTACTTC. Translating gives CATSDPGQGADEQYF.

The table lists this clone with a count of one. CDR3 DNA: TGTGCCAGCAGCTCCCGACAGGGCCCAGATACGCAGTATTTT. Translated: CASSSRQGPDTQYF. The chain joins TRBV14 to TRBJ2-3; 7 bases line up with TRBD1. From germline, CDR1 is SGHDN and CDR2 FVKESK. After removal of 5 bases from V and 4 bases from J, the junction contained 6 bases not matched to a gene. The CDR3 sequence is 14 residues long.

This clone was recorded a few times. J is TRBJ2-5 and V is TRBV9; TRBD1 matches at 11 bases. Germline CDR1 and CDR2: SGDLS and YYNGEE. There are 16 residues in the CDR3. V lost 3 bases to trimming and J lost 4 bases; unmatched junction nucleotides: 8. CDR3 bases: TGTGCCAGCAGCGCTCCGGGACAGGGGGACGGAGAGACCCAGTACTTC. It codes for CASSAPGQGDGETQYF.

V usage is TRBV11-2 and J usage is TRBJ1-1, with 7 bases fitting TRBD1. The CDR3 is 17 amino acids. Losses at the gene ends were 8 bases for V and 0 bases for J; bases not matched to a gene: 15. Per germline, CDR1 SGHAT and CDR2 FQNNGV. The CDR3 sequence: CASRLQKGAGMNTEAFF. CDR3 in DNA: TGTGCCAGCCGCCTACAGAAGGGGGCCGGGATGAACACTGAAGCTTTCTTT.

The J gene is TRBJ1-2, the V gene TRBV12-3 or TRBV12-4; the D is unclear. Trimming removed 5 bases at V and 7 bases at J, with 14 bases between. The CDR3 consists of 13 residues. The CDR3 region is CASSLLTGAGYTF. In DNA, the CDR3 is TGTGCCAGCAGTCTTCTGACGGGAGCTGGCTACACCTTC.

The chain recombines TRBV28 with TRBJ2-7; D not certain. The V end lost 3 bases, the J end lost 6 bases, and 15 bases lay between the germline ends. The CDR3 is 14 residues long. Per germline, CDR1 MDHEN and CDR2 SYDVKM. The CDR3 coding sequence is TGTGCCAGCAGTTTTCCGGGTTGGTCGGGCGAGCAGTACTTC. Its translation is CASSFPGWSGEQYF.

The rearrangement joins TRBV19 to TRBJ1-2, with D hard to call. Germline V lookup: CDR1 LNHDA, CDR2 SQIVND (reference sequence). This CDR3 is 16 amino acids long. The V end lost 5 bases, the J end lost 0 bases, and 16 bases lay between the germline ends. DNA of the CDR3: TGTGCCAGTAGTCTACACGGTGGAGGGACTAACTATGGCTACACCTTC. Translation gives CASSLHGGGTNYGYTF. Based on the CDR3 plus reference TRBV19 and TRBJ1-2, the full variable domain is DGGITQSPKYLFRKEGQNVTLSCEQNLNHDAMYWYRQDPGQGLRLIYYSQIVNDFQKGDIAEGYSVSREKKESFPLTVTSAQKNPTAFYLCASSLHGGGTNYGYTFGSGTRLTVV.

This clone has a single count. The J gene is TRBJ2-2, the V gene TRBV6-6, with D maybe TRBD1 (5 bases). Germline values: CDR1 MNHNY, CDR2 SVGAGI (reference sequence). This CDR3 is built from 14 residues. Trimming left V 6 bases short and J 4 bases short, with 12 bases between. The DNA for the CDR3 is TGTGCCAGCAGCGGTCAGGGATTCACCGGGGAGCTGTTTTTT. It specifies CASSGQGFTGELFF.

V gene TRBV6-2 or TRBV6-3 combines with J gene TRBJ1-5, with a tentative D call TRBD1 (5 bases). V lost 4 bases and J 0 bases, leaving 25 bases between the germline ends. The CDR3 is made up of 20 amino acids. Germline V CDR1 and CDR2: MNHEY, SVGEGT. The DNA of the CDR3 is TGTGCCAGCAGTTTTTATTTCCGGAAACAGGTGACTTATAGCAATCAGCCCCAGCATTTT. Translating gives CASSFYFRKQVTYSNQPQHF.

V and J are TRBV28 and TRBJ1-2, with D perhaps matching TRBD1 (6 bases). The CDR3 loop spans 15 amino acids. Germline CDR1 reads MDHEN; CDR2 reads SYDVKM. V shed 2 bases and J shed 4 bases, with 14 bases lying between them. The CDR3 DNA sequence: TGTGCCAGCAGTTTAAATTGGGGGCTCGGCTATGGCTACACCTTC. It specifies CASSLNWGLGYGYTF.

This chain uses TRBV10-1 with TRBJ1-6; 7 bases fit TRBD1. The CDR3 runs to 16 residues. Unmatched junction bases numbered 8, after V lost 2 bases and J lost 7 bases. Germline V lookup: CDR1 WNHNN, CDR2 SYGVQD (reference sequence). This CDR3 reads CASSEKLGDRNSPLHF. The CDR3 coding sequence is TGCGCCAGCAGTGAGAAGCTTGGGGACAGAAATTCACCCCTCCACTTT.

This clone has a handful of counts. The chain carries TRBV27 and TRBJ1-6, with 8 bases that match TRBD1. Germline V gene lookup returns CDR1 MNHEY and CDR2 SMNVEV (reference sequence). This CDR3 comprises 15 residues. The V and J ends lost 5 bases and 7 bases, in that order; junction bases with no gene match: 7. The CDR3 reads CASSTPGGYNSPLHF. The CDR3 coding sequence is TGTGCCAGCAGTACCCCAGGGGGCTACAATTCACCCCTCCACTTT.